This T cell receptor (beta chain) was recovered during a study of persistence of HIV-infected CD4 T cells. General observations from the study: TCR oligoclonality correlated with proviral oligoclonality in the same sorted populations.

Comments on this clone: Its antigen is still unknown.

This was the immunoSEQ version 4 assay in survey mode. The repertoire was sequenced with immunoSEQ multiplex PCR; TCRdb's copy has only in-frame clones and lacks some. The repertoire holds approximately 19,000 clones, with almost 65% as singletons. Cells were stimulated with CMV-infected fibroblast lysates at about 9.4 ug/mL. Responding CD4+ T cells were sorted by upregulation of both CD40 ligand and CD69. CD8+ T cells were removed from PBMCs prior to stimulation. CDR1 SGHTA and CDR2 FQGTGA come from the germline V gene. V lost 3 bases to trimming and J lost 6 bases, with 16 bases between them. The CDR3 runs 15 residues.

The chain joins TRBV7-3 to TRBJ2-3, with D perhaps TRBD1 (6 bases). This sequence originates from an adult woman with HIV who was CMV-seropositive. Sequenced material: CD4+ T cells sorted from PBMCs after approximately 20-hour stimulation, taken from a patient who received antiretroviral therapy. The CDR3 is CASSFWGQTSDTQYF. The CDR3 nucleotides are TGTGCCAGCAGCTTTTGGGGGCAGACCTCCGATACGCAGTATTTT.